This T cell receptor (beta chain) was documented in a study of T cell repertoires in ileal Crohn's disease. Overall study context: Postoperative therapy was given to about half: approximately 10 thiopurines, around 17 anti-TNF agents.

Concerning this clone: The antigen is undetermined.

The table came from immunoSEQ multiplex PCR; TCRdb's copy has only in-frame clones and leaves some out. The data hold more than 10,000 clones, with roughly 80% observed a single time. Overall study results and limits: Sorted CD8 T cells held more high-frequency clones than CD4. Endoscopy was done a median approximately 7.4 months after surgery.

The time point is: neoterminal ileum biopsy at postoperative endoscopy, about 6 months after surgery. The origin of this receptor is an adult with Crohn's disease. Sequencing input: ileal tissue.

CDR3 DNA: TGTGCCAGCTCACCACACGTCAGGGTGCCGGTGAGCTCCTACAATGAGCAGTTCTTC. Translated: CASSPHVRVPVSSYNEQFF. The chain links TRBV18 to TRBJ2-1, with TRBD1 as a possible D gene (5 bases). Looked up from germline, CDR1 is KGHSH and CDR2 is LQKENI. V lost 1 base, J lost 0 bases, and 19 bases lay in between. The CDR3 sequence is 19 residues long.